The 16 T cell receptor beta chains presented below share a single source sample, sequenced in a study of a mutant IDH1 vaccine in newly diagnosed glioma (dated by TCRdb to the early 2020s). Library generation was performed with the immunoSEQ multiplex PCR assay. Drawn from immuneACCESS, this table holds only the in-frame rearrangements with V and J called that TCRdb kept. Clones are partly lost; checked studies trace under half to an unresolved V gene and leave the rest unexplained. The sample table lists around 70,000 clones, 84% of them with a count of one. Together, the top ten hold roughly 12% of the sample. Read against the paper, the sample's time point label means: week 35, safety follow-up. A 20-mer mutant IDH1 peptide at 300 micrograms in Montanide made up each vaccine dose, which was injected subcutaneously together with topical imiquimod. These receptors lack a known antigen. Here the sequenced sample was PBMCs, taken from a glioma patient whose treatment included an IDH1 peptide vaccine. The receptors shown here come from a young man with glioma.

The CDR3 protein is CASRPGEKLFF. The CDR3 bases are TGTGCAAGTCGCCCCGGAGAAAAACTGTTTTTT. V usage is TRBV12-2 and J usage is TRBJ1-4. TRBV12-2 is described as a pseudogene. The CDR3 extends over 11 amino acids.

About this clone itself: Other DNA sequences in the same sample also yield this CDR3. The genes are TRBV5-1 and TRBJ1-1, with a possible D match to TRBD1 (6 bases). The CDR3 has 14 residues. Germline-derived CDR1 and CDR2 are SGHRS and YFSETQ. The V end was cut by 4 bases, the J end by 4 bases, with 14 bases between. CDR3 region: CASSLTGGPTEAFF. The CDR3 DNA reads as TGCGCCAGCAGCCTGACCGGGGGGCCCACTGAAGCTTTCTTT.

This clone was picked up one time. A read error may produce the germline difference seen at one junction end. V is TRBV9 and J is TRBJ2-7; tentative D call: TRBD2 (5 bases). There are 15 residues in the CDR3. In germline, CDR1 is SGDLS, CDR2 YYNGEE. CDR3 in DNA: TGTGCCAGCAGTGTAGGTGGACTTCCTCACTACGAGCAGTACTTC. This codes for CASSVGGLPHYEQYF.

The genes are TRBV10-3 and TRBJ2-7; TRBD2 is a possible D gene (5 bases). Per germline, CDR1 ENHRY and CDR2 SYGVKD. CDR3 length: 13 amino acids. V dropped 4 bases and J dropped 7 bases, with 14 bases sitting between them. The CDR3: CAISAGEGREQYF. CDR3 bases: TGTGCCATCAGTGCCGGAGAGGGTCGGGAGCAGTACTTC.

The chain links TRBV7-3 to TRBJ2-2; D could derive from TRBD1 or TRBD2 (5 bases each). Germline V gene sequence: CDR1 SGHTA, CDR2 FQGTGA. The CDR3 length is 14 residues. Trimming stripped 2 bases from V and 3 bases from J, with 7 bases between. The CDR3 nucleotides read TGTGCCAGCAGCTTAGGGACCGACACCGGGGAGCTGTTTTTT. It yields the protein CASSLGTDTGELFF.

V gene TRBV9 combines with J gene TRBJ1-2, with 9 bases fitting TRBD1. The CDR3 loop spans 11 amino acids. After removal of 7 bases from V and 6 bases from J, the junction contained 1 base not matched to a gene. The germline V gene encodes CDR1 SGDLS and CDR2 YYNGEE. The CDR3 protein is CASRDRDGYTF. CDR3 nucleotide sequence: TGTGCCAGCCGGGACAGGGATGGCTACACCTTC. Supplemented by reference TRBV9 and TRBJ1-2, the full variable domain reads DSGVTQTPKHLITATGQRVTLRCSPRSGDLSVYWYQQSLDQGLQFLIQYYNGEERAKGNILERFSAQQFPDLHSELNLSSLELGDSALYFCASRDRDGYTFGSGTRLTVV.

V and J are TRBV2 and TRBJ2-3, with D uncertain. Germline values: CDR1 SNHLY, CDR2 FYNNEI. V was clipped by 6 bases and J by 1 base, with 11 bases between them. There are 14 residues in the CDR3. CDR3 amino acids: CASSETRGTDTQYF. CDR3 coding DNA: TGTGCCAGCAGCGAGACACGGGGCACAGATACGCAGTATTTT.

The rearrangement joins TRBV7-9 to TRBJ1-4, with D tentatively TRBD1 (6 bases). The CDR3 runs 15 residues. Germline V gives CDR1 SEHNR, CDR2 FQNEAQ (reference sequence). Trimming cost V 6 bases and J 3 bases, with 14 bases left between them. CDR3 loop: CASRDGGHPNEKLFF. The CDR3 DNA follows: TGTGCCAGCAGGGATGGGGGCCACCCTAATGAAAAACTGTTTTTT. Full variable domain (outside the CDR3, taken from reference TRBV7-9 and TRBJ1-4): DTGVSQNPRHKITKRGQNVTFRCDPISEHNRLYWYRQTLGQGPEFLTYFQNEAQLEKSRLLSDRFSAERPKGSFSTLEIQRTEQGDSAMYLCASRDGGHPNEKLFFGSGTQLSVL.

The chain links TRBV30 to TRBJ1-2, with 11 bases matching TRBD1. V lost 2 bases and J lost 8; bases outside the gene matches: 10. CDR3 length: 15 residues. In germline, CDR1 is GTSNPN, CDR2 SVGIG (reference sequence). CDR3 loop: CAWSPTRGTGGGYTF. The DNA for the CDR3 is TGTGCCTGGAGTCCCACCCGGGGGACAGGGGGAGGCTACACCTTC.

The chain uses TRBV6-5 and TRBJ1-5; weak D call: TRBD1 (5 bases). V gave up 4 bases and J gave up 9 bases, with 16 bases separating them. Germline CDR1 is MNHEY and CDR2 is SVGAGI. The CDR3 is 14 residues long. The CDR3 bases are TGTGCCAGCAGTTCAGGGTCGAGCGGGGGGCCCCAGCATTTT. Translated: CASSSGSSGGPQHF.

The chain employs TRBV9 and TRBJ2-7, with D unresolved. CDR3 length: 14 residues. Trimming took 0 bases from V and 4 from J, leaving 11 bases between them. Germline values: CDR1 SGDLS, CDR2 YYNGEE. The CDR3 nucleotides are TGTGCCAGCAGCGTAGAATCAGGTTATTACGAGCAGTACTTC. It encodes CASSVESGYYEQYF. Full variable domain (outside the CDR3, taken from reference TRBV9 and TRBJ2-7): DSGVTQTPKHLITATGQRVTLRCSPRSGDLSVYWYQQSLDQGLQFLIQYYNGEERAKGNILERFSAQQFPDLHSELNLSSLELGDSALYFCASSVESGYYEQYFGPGTRLTVT.

The rearrangement joins TRBV15 to TRBJ1-2; D remains ambiguous. V gave up 0 bases and J gave up 0 bases, with 14 bases separating them. The CDR3 is made up of 17 amino acids. Germline-derived CDR1 and CDR2 are LNHNV and YYDKDF (reference sequence). In DNA, the CDR3 is TGTGCCACCAGCAGAGAATGGGCAGGCGTAGCTAACTATGGCTACACCTTC. It translates to CATSREWAGVANYGYTF.

This clone was recorded a few times. The chain uses TRBV6-6 and TRBJ1-5; D is unresolved. V was trimmed by 5 bases and J by 11 bases, leaving 19 bases between them. CDR3 length: 14 residues. Germline V gives CDR1 MNHNY, CDR2 SVGAGI (reference sequence). CDR3 coding DNA: TGTGCCAGCAGTCCACCGGGATCACACTTGGCCCAGCATTTT. Amino acid sequence: CASSPPGSHLAQHF.

The chain links TRBV28 to TRBJ1-1; D not certain. Germline V gives CDR1 MDHEN, CDR2 SYDVKM. CDR3 length: 14 residues. V was cut by 2 bases and J by 6 bases, with 13 bases left in between. CDR3 DNA sequence: TGTGCCAGCAGTTTACGCGTAAAGGGCCCTGAAGCTTTCTTT. This sequence encodes CASSLRVKGPEAFF. Together with reference TRBV28 and TRBJ1-1, the CDR3 gives the full variable domain: DVKVTQSSRYLVKRTGEKVFLECVQDMDHENMFWYRQDPGLGLRLIYFSYDVKMKEKGDIPEGYSVSREKKERFSLILESASTNQTSMYLCASSLRVKGPEAFFGQGTRLTVV.

The CDR3 DNA sequence: TGTGCCAGCAGCTTTGAACAGGGCACTGAAGCTTTCTTT. This codes for CASSFEQGTEAFF. The V gene is TRBV7-9, the J gene TRBJ1-1, with a possible D match to TRBD1 (6 bases). CDR3 length: 13 amino acids. V lost 3 bases, J lost 4 bases, and 9 bases lay in between. Germline V gene data show CDR1 as SEHNR and CDR2 as FQNEAQ (reference sequence).

This clone has only a few counts. The chain joins TRBV7-9 to TRBJ1-3; the D gene is possibly TRBD1 (6 bases). V was clipped by 5 bases and J by 0 bases, with 20 bases between them. The CDR3 loop spans 18 amino acids. Germline CDR1 SEHNR, CDR2 FQNEAQ (reference sequence). The CDR3, as DNA: TGTGCCAGCAGCCGAGGGGGGGCAGGCCGAAACTCTGGAAACACCATATATTTT. It specifies CASSRGGAGRNSGNTIYF.